The entry below describes one T cell receptor beta chain. Its antigen is as yet unknown. These data belong to a study of CD8 T cells in Susac syndrome. Looking at the study overall: Patients with Susac syndrome, at blood draw, were therapy-naive, on corticosteroids, or on intravenous immunoglobulin alone. General observations from the study: Only a relatively small number of individuals were included in the TCR sequencing and HLA analysis.

Reverse transcription of roughly 0.5 to 1 ug RNA used random hexamers. A single record per CDR3 protein comes from TCRdb applying MiXCR to the immunoSEQ multiplex PCR reads. Among 70,000 to 100,000 distinct CDR3 sequences listed, roughly 96% were seen once. Trimming removed 5 bases at V and 2 bases at J, with 18 bases between. CDR1 is SGHAT, CDR2 FQNNGV, per germline. The CDR3 runs to 16 residues. The clonotype comes from a human donor with Susac syndrome. The sample was CD8+ T cells from PBMCs. The V gene is TRBV11-2, the J gene TRBJ1-1; D remains ambiguous. In DNA, the CDR3 is TGTGCCAGCAGCAGCTTAAGTACAGAAGCTAACACTGAAGCTTTCTTT. It encodes CASSSLSTEANTEAFF.